Sequencing of this TCR beta chain was carried out in a study of vaccination and CD4 T cells after COVID-19. The Oncomine TCR Beta short-read assay was applied to DNA of cultured CD4+ T cells. TCRdb ran MiXCR on the PCR reads and lists one entry per CDR3 protein. Of roughly 9,800 distinct CDR3 sequences in the sample, approximately 23% were seen once. The table lists this clonotype with a few counts. The antigen remains undetermined. The study, taken as a whole, reports: Apart from involving relatively few convalescent patients, the work omitted early post-infection timepoints.

As to treatment: roughly 10-day PBMC culture with coronavirus spike peptide pools or control peptides (ViraFEST assay). The specimen comprised CD4+ T cells from blood, cultured in vitro, sampled before SARS-CoV-2 vaccination. The source is a human donor who received a COVID-19 vaccine.

CDR3 protein: CASRSVGRQTQYF. The CDR3 DNA is TGTGCCAGCAGGAGTGTAGGGCGGCAGACCCAGTACTTC. The gene calls are TRBV2 and TRBJ2-5, with unresolved D. Trimming cost V 6 bases and J 6 bases, with 14 bases left between them. The CDR3 runs 13 residues. CDR1 is SNHLY, CDR2 FYNNEI, per germline.